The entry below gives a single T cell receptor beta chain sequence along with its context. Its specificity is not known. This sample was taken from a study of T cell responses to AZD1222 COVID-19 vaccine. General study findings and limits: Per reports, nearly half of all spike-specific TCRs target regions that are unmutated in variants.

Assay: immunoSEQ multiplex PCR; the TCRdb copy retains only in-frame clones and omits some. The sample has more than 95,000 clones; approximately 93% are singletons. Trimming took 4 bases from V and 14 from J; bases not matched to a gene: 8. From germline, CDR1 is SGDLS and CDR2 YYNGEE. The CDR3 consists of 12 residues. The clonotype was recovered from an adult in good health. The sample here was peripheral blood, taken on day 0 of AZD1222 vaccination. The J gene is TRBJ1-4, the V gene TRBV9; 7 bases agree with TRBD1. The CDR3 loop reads CASSSETGVLFF. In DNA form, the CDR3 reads TGTGCCAGCAGCTCGGAAACAGGGGTTCTGTTTTTT.